This TCR beta chain was documented in a study of memory CD4+ T cells and cytomegalovirus serostatus. Some clones are missing from TCRdb's copy, which holds only in-frame ones; the method was immunoSEQ multiplex PCR. The data contain some 30,000 clones, roughly 80% of them singletons. CDR3 length equals 12 residues. With 5 bases removed from V and 7 bases from J, the gap between germline ends came to 11 bases. In germline, CDR1 is SGHNT, CDR2 YENEEA. Single viable CD3+CD4+CD8-CD45RO+ cells were sorted as the memory CD4+ T cells. Findings and limits, study-wide: The CMV-associated TCR signature appears largely within the CD4+ memory repertoire.

In the case of this clone: The target antigen is unknown.

The TCR was taken from an adult in good health and CMV-seronegative. Some clones in this sample may be carry-over from other donors' samples. Sample: memory CD4+ T cells from blood. This sequence joins TRBV11-3 and TRBJ1-1; D perhaps matches TRBD1 (5 bases). As DNA, the CDR3 is TGTGCCAGCAGCGAGGGGATTCATGAAGCTTTCTTT. Its translation: CASSEGIHEAFF.